This TCR beta chain derives from a study of blood T cell repertoires in COVID-19. Study-level information: Researchers got acute and convalescent COVID-19 samples from the United States, Italy and Spain. PBMCs, B-cell-depleted T cells, or T cells provided the cDNA or gDNA that made up the material.

There are 16 residues in the CDR3. Germline V gene lookup returns CDR1 LGHNA and CDR2 YNFKEQ. Trimming took 4 bases from V and 4 from J, leaving 14 bases between them. Authors' data handling: Nucleated cell number was recorded as an estimate derived from reference gene primer amplification. Only in-frame clones appear in the TCRdb table, and some are missing; sequencing was by immunoSEQ multiplex PCR. V and J calls and clone size are as listed in that table; D and trimming were resolved from the DNA. The sample holds about 37,000 clones, 85% to 90% seen once. The rearrangement joins TRBV4-2 to TRBJ2-6; D is undetermined. The receptor was derived from an older man with acute or convalescent COVID-19. Sequenced material: peripheral blood. The CDR3: CASSLSGARGANVLTF. As DNA, the CDR3 is TGTGCCAGCAGCCTCTCCGGAGCGCGAGGGGCCAACGTCCTGACTTTC.